The 8 T cell receptor beta chains given below trace back to one sample, sequenced in a study of blood T cell repertoires in COVID-19. Clones were read by immunoSEQ multiplex PCR, and TCRdb kept only the in-frame ones, dropping some. The sample yields 200,000 to 250,000 clones, 86% seen once. The source material was peripheral blood. These receptors originate from a woman aged 25 to 39 who had recovered from COVID-19.

The gene calls are TRBV6-6 and TRBJ1-1; 8 positions match TRBD1. J was trimmed by 8 bases and V by 5 bases; bases with no gene match: 10. Germline lookup yields CDR1 MNHNY and CDR2 SVGAGI (reference sequence). The CDR3 has 14 amino acids. The CDR3 nucleotides are TGTGCCAGCAGTACCGGGACAGGCCGGCGCGAAGCTTTCTTT. Translation: CASSTGTGRREAFF.

CDR3: CASSYRDSYTDTQYF. In DNA, the CDR3 is TGCGCCAGCAGCTACCGGGACAGCTACACGGATACGCAGTATTTT. V and J are TRBV5-1 and TRBJ2-3; 7 positions match TRBD1. Germline V lookup: CDR1 SGHRS, CDR2 YFSETQ. This CDR3 has 15 amino acids. Unmatched junction bases numbered 10, after V lost 3 bases and J lost 6 bases.

The chain is built from TRBV9 and TRBJ2-7; TRBD1 matches at 7 bases. This CDR3 has 14 amino acids. Trimming at V came to 3 bases and at J to 1 base, leaving 4 bases not matched to a gene. Germline V lookup: CDR1 SGDLS, CDR2 YYNGEE. DNA for the CDR3: TGTGCCAGCAGCGCTACGGGACAGTCCTACGAGCAGTACTTC. It codes for CASSATGQSYEQYF. Filled out from reference TRBV9 and TRBJ2-7, the complete variable domain reads DSGVTQTPKHLITATGQRVTLRCSPRSGDLSVYWYQQSLDQGLQFLIQYYNGEERAKGNILERFSAQQFPDLHSELNLSSLELGDSALYFCASSATGQSYEQYFGPGTRLTVT.

This chain joins TRBV7-9 and TRBJ1-1; D might be TRBD1 (5 bases). Germline-derived CDR1 and CDR2 are SEHNR and FQNEAQ (reference sequence). V lost 9 bases and J lost 3, with 8 bases in between. The CDR3 has 11 residues. The CDR3 sequence is CASEGDTEAFF. CDR3 DNA: TGTGCCAGTGAAGGGGACACTGAAGCTTTCTTT.

V usage is TRBV10-2 and J usage is TRBJ2-1; perhaps TRBD2 as D (5 bases). CDR3 length: 15 residues. V was pared by 7 bases and J by 5 bases, with 18 bases between. Germline lookup yields CDR1 WSHSY and CDR2 SAAADI. Here the CDR3 reads CASIGTGVKDNEQFF. Written as DNA, the CDR3 is TGCGCCAGCATCGGAACCGGGGTAAAGGACAATGAGCAGTTCTTC.

The rearrangement joins TRBV6-5 to TRBJ1-6; D is unresolved. Between the trimmed V and J ends, which lost 1 base and 9 bases, there was a span of 16 bases. Germline values: CDR1 MNHEY, CDR2 SVGAGI. The CDR3 has 16 residues. CDR3 nucleotides: TGTGCCAGCAGTTACTTTGTTGTTGGTAGTTTTTCACCCCTCCACTTT. Amino acid sequence: CASSYFVVGSFSPLHF.

The chain couples TRBV6-5 to TRBJ1-1, with D perhaps TRBD1 (5 bases). The V and J ends lost 7 bases and 4 bases respectively, with 16 bases between them. CDR3 length: 14 amino acids. Looked up from germline, CDR1 is MNHEY and CDR2 is SVGAGI. CDR3 sequence (DNA): TGTGCCAGCATTATCAGGGAGGGTGGCACTGAAGCTTTCTTT. It specifies CASIIREGGTEAFF.

The chain recombines TRBV6-2 or TRBV6-3 with TRBJ1-3, with 7 bases fitting TRBD1. The CDR3 covers 14 residues. V lost 6 bases, J lost 1 base, and 3 bases stayed unmatched. CDR1 is MNHEY, CDR2 SVGEGT, per germline. The CDR3: CASSIRGSGNTIYF. The CDR3 region has the DNA TGTGCCAGCAGCATCAGGGGGTCTGGAAACACCATATATTTT.